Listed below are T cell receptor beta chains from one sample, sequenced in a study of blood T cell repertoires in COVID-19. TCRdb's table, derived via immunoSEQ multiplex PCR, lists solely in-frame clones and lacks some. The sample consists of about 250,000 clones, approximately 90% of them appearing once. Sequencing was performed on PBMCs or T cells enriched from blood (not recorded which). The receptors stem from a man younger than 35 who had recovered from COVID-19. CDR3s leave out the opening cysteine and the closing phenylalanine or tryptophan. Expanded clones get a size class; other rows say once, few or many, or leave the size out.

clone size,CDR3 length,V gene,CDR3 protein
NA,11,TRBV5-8,ASSLRRVGEQY
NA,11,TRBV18,ASSPDGIQPQH
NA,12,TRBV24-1,ATSDVTSGGEQF
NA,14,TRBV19,ASNLDPQGVNTEAF
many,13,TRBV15,ATSTGQGASQPQH
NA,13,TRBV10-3,AISTSDRGQGGYT
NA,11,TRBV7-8,ASSVQGTRGYT
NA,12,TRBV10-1,ASSPGQNTGELF
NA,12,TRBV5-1,ASSLDSLNQPQH
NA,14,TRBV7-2,ASSSYPGILNEKLF
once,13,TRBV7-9,ASSGGGLAGNTIY
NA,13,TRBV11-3,ASSSIRDLMETQY
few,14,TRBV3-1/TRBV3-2,ASSQDGRGRQETQY
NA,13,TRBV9,ASSPMGGEYNEQF
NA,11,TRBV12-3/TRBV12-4,ASSFPLSNEQF
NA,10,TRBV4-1,ASSYGGDTQY
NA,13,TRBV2,ASSEASRGNQPQH
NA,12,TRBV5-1,ASSWRRSTGELF
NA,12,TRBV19,ASSIQGGTGEQY
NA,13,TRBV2,ASSVNRGVNSPLH
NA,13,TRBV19,ASSIGTSGRNEQY
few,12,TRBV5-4,ASSFGGLNTEAF
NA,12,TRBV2,ASSDGGVMNEQY
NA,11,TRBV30,AWARGPTGGYT
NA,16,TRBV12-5,ASGLVRAEGPFNQPQH
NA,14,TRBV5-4,ASSFYTSGLTDTQY
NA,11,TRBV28,ASINSGTETQY
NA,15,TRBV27,ASRRRDQGPMNTEAF
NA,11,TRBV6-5,ASSADRPDTQY
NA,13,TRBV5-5,ASSFSGQAYNEQF
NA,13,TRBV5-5,ASSLITRGNSPLH
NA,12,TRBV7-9,ASSRETRDQPQH
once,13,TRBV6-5,ASSLRQGRNSPLH
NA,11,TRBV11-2,ASSSGLIKTQY
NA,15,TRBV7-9,ASSLGQGAGGANVLT
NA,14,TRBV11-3,ASSRDGSGYTGELF
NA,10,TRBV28,ASSQPGGKLF
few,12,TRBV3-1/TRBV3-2,ASSVGLHQETQY
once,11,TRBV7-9,ASSPNRDSPLH
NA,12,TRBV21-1,ASSRTEARGGYT
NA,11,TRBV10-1,ASRPSGETEAF